A single sample gave rise to the 20 T cell receptor beta chains below, sequenced in a study of T cell changes during pregnancy in multiple sclerosis. The assay was immunoSEQ multiplex PCR, and TCRdb's table has in-frame clones only and misses some. This sample carries 40,000 to 60,000 clones, about nine tenths of them seen once, and the ten largest clones take roughly 10%. The sample in question was CD8+ T cells from peripheral blood mononuclear cells, obtained after pregnancy. These receptor sequences come from a female donor with multiple sclerosis, enrolled in a pregnancy study.

V and J are TRBV9 and TRBJ1-6, with no clear D. The CDR3 has 13 amino acids. Trimming removed 2 bases from V and 7 bases from J, with 7 bases in between. Germline values: CDR1 SGDLS, CDR2 YYNGEE. CDR3 protein: CASSVSGNSPLHF. DNA for the CDR3: TGTGCCAGCAGCGTCTCCGGGAATTCACCCCTCCACTTT.

The chain links TRBV27 to TRBJ1-5; D might be TRBD1 (5 bases). Germline V gene lookup returns CDR1 MNHEY and CDR2 SMNVEV (reference sequence). This CDR3 has 14 residues. Trimming left V 3 bases short and J 2 bases short, with 8 bases between. CDR3 nucleotides: TGTGCCAGCAGTTTTATAGGGGGCAATCAGCCCCAGCATTTT. The encoded protein is CASSFIGGNQPQHF.

Points on this clone: Other DNA sequences from this sample encode an identical CDR3 as well. This chain joins TRBV27 and TRBJ2-3, with D hard to call. CDR3 length: 12 amino acids. V shed 3 bases and J shed 4 bases, with 5 bases lying between them. CDR1 MNHEY and CDR2 SMNVEV come from the germline V gene (reference sequence). CDR3 DNA sequence: TGTGCCAGCAGTTTGGGCCCAGATACGCAGTATTTT. It specifies CASSLGPDTQYF.

V gene TRBV7-3 combines with J gene TRBJ2-5, with a tentative D call TRBD1 (5 bases). There are 14 residues in the CDR3. The V gene's germline CDR1 is SGHTA and CDR2 FQGTGA. V shed 5 bases and J shed 1 base, with 11 bases lying between them. CDR3 coding DNA: TGTGCCAGCAGCGACGGACATTCCCAAGAGACCCAGTACTTC. This sequence encodes CASSDGHSQETQYF.

The count of this clone is one. This chain links TRBV6-5 with TRBJ2-1; a weak D match, TRBD2 (7 bases). There are 15 residues in the CDR3. The ends were cut back, 2 bases at V and 5 bases at J, with 13 bases in the middle. Germline CDR1 reads MNHEY; CDR2 reads SVGAGI. CDR3 sequence reads: CASSYGAGAHNEQFF. The CDR3 nucleotides read TGTGCCAGCAGTTACGGGGCGGGGGCCCACAATGAGCAGTTCTTC.

The rearrangement uses TRBV7-9 and TRBJ2-7; a weak D match, TRBD1 (6 bases). V was pared by 11 bases and J by 0 bases, with 14 bases between. Germline CDR1 SEHNR, CDR2 FQNEAQ (reference sequence). This CDR3 has 13 amino acids. The CDR3 loop is CAAAGQSSYEQYF. The DNA of the CDR3 is TGTGCCGCGGCCGGACAGAGCTCCTACGAGCAGTACTTC.

This rearrangement joins TRBV6-6 to TRBJ1-1; D not resolved. Germline V CDR1 and CDR2: MNHNY, SVGAGI (reference sequence). V was shortened by 2 bases and J by 1 base, with 8 bases between the two germline ends. The CDR3 contains 14 residues. The CDR3 sequence: CASSYASGNTEAFF. The CDR3 DNA follows: TGTGCCAGCAGTTACGCATCAGGGAACACTGAAGCTTTCTTT.

This chain joins TRBV5-1 and TRBJ1-4, with no clear D. This CDR3 is 15 amino acids long. Trimming took off 1 base at V and 6 bases at J, with 13 bases between the two ends. Germline V CDR1 and CDR2: SGHRS, YFSETQ. CDR3 amino acids: CASSLSSLGDEKLFF. The CDR3 DNA reads as TGCGCCAGCAGCTTGTCTTCACTGGGAGATGAAAAACTGTTTTTT.

The chain links TRBV6-6 to TRBJ1-5; weak D call: TRBD1 (6 bases). Trimming left V 8 bases short and J 0 bases short, with 14 bases between. The CDR3 runs 15 residues. Germline CDR1 and CDR2: MNHNY and SVGAGI (reference sequence). The CDR3 reads CASSQTGRSNQPQHF. In nucleotides, the CDR3 is TGTGCCAGCTCTCAAACAGGGCGTAGCAATCAGCCCCAGCATTTT.

In regard to this clone: The junction shows a germline mismatch at one end, possibly a read error. The rearrangement links TRBV29-1 to TRBJ1-2; 8 positions match TRBD1. Germline assignment: CDR1 SQVTM and CDR2 ANQGSEA. This CDR3 has 12 residues. The CDR3 DNA follows: TGCAGCGTAGAAGGACAGGGTAATGGCTACACCTTC. Its protein product is CSVEGQGNGYTF.

V is TRBV7-8 and J is TRBJ1-5, with a tentative D call TRBD1 (6 bases). The CDR3 covers 16 residues. Germline V gene sequence: CDR1 SGHVS, CDR2 FQNEAQ. V shed 1 base and J shed 3 bases, with 13 bases lying between them. The CDR3 region has the DNA TGTGCCAGCAGCTTAGACTTCGGGACATTCAATCAGCCCCAGCATTTT. Residues: CASSLDFGTFNQPQHF.

Regarding this clone: The same CDR3 also results from other DNA sequences found in this sample. The V call is TRBV6-1, the J call TRBJ1-2; D ambiguous. This CDR3 spans 16 amino acids. Trimming cost V 2 bases and J 3 bases, with 16 bases left between them. Per the germline V gene, CDR1 is MNHNS and CDR2 is SASEGT. This chain's CDR3 is CASSESLRQAYYGYTF. In nucleotides, the CDR3 is TGTGCCAGCAGTGAATCTCTTAGGCAGGCCTACTATGGCTACACCTTC.

This rearrangement joins TRBV7-3 to TRBJ2-1; D remains ambiguous. This CDR3 is built from 13 residues. Trimming shortened V by 1 base and J by 7 bases, and 8 bases separated the two germline ends. The germline gives CDR1 SGHTA, CDR2 FQGTGA. CDR3 sequence reads: CASSLIHFNEQFF. As DNA, the CDR3 is TGTGCCAGCAGCTTAATCCACTTTAATGAGCAGTTCTTC.

This clone was recorded only once. The chain employs TRBV11-2 and TRBJ2-2; 10 positions match TRBD1. The V segment lost 1 base and the J segment 4 bases; nucleotides outside the gene matches: 3. Germline assignment: CDR1 SGHAT and CDR2 FQNNGV. The CDR3 is 16 residues long. DNA for the CDR3: TGTGCCAGCAGCTTAGGGGGACAGGGGATCACCGGGGAGCTGTTTTTT. Amino acid sequence: CASSLGGQGITGELFF.

This sequence joins TRBV4-1 and TRBJ1-2; D gene uncertain. CDR1 MGHRA and CDR2 YSYEKL come from the germline V gene. The CDR3 has 15 amino acids. V lost 4 bases and J lost 3, with 15 bases in between. CDR3 sequence (DNA): TGCGCCAGCAGCCCTCCAGCCGGGGTGCACTATGGCTACACCTTC. It encodes CASSPPAGVHYGYTF.

The chain employs TRBV30 and TRBJ2-2; tentatively, D is TRBD2 (6 bases). The germline CDR1 and CDR2 sequences are GTSNPN and SVGIG (reference sequence). Trimming removed 5 bases at V and 5 bases at J, with 9 bases between. There are 12 residues in the CDR3. The CDR3 reads CAWGGYTGELFF. For the CDR3, the DNA is TGTGCCTGGGGGGGGTATACCGGGGAGCTGTTTTTT.

V usage is TRBV4-2 and J usage is TRBJ2-1; 8 bases align to TRBD2. CDR3 length equals 13 residues. The junction had 4 bases not matched to a gene; V was cut back by 4 bases and J by 8 bases. Per germline, CDR1 LGHNA and CDR2 YNFKEQ. This CDR3 reads CASSPGGGDEQFF. CDR3 DNA sequence: TGTGCCAGCAGCCCCGGGGGGGGAGATGAGCAGTTCTTC.

The rearrangement uses TRBV7-9 and TRBJ1-4, with D unclear. The germline V gene has CDR1 SEHNR and CDR2 FQNEAQ (reference sequence). V gave up 7 bases and J gave up 8 bases, with 11 bases separating them. CDR3 length: 12 amino acids. The CDR3 region is CASTDHKEKLFF. CDR3 coding DNA: TGTGCCAGCACCGATCACAAGGAAAAACTGTTTTTT.

The chain recombines TRBV6-1 with TRBJ1-2; a weak D match, TRBD1 (5 bases). This CDR3 region has 13 residues. Germline V lookup: CDR1 MNHNS, CDR2 SASEGT. The V end lost 4 bases, the J end lost 4 bases, and 10 bases lay between the germline ends. The CDR3 nucleotides are TGTGCCAGCAGTGTTACAGGATTCTATGGCTACACCTTC. Residues: CASSVTGFYGYTF.

The rearrangement uses TRBV19 and TRBJ2-1; D uncertain. The germline V and J ends were trimmed by 2 bases and 0 bases, with 8 bases remaining between them. From germline, CDR1 is LNHDA and CDR2 SQIVND (reference sequence). The CDR3 loop spans 15 amino acids. CDR3 sequence: CASSIYSSSYNEQFF. CDR3 bases: TGTGCCAGTAGTATATATAGCAGCTCCTACAATGAGCAGTTCTTC.